Listed below are T cell receptor beta chains from one sample, sequenced in a study of T cell responses to AZD1222 COVID-19 vaccine. TCRdb keeps only in-frame clones here, not all; method: immunoSEQ multiplex PCR. The table lists 150,000 to 190,000 clones, 85% to 90% of them singletons. The specimen was peripheral blood, collected 28 days after the second AZD1222 dose. These receptors came from an adult who received the AZD1222 COVID-19 vaccine. CDR3s include the opening cysteine and the closing phenylalanine or tryptophan. Fields, in order: CDR3 protein, CDR3 DNA, J gene, V gene, D gene, clone size. D genes are given only for firm matches. For some rows the clone size is stated as once, few or many, or as a class when expanded; others skip it.

cdr3_aa: CASSRTGGPNEQFF
cdr3_nt: TGCGCCAGCAGCCGGACAGGGGGCCCCAATGAGCAGTTCTTC
j_call: TRBJ2-1
v_call: TRBV5-1
d_call: TRBD1
clone_size: NA

cdr3_aa: CASSVAPTGSNTGELFF
cdr3_nt: TGTGCCAGCAGCGTAGCCCCCACCGGCTCGAACACCGGGGAGCTGTTTTTT
j_call: TRBJ2-2
v_call: TRBV9
d_call: NA
clone_size: NA

cdr3_aa: CASSSTGLYTEAFF
cdr3_nt: TGTGCCAGCAGTTCGACAGGGCTGTACACTGAAGCTTTCTTT
j_call: TRBJ1-1
v_call: TRBV28
d_call: TRBD1
clone_size: NA

cdr3_aa: CASGRTENTEAFF
cdr3_nt: TGTGCCAGCGGAAGGACAGAGAACACTGAAGCTTTCTTT
j_call: TRBJ1-1
v_call: TRBV11-2
d_call: NA
clone_size: NA

cdr3_aa: CAVNPGTGSYEQYF
cdr3_nt: TGTGCCGTCAACCCCGGGACAGGTTCCTACGAGCAGTACTTC
j_call: TRBJ2-7
v_call: TRBV10-3
d_call: TRBD1
clone_size: many

cdr3_aa: CASRATSGRYNEQFF
cdr3_nt: TGTGCCAGCAGAGCGACTAGCGGGCGATACAATGAGCAGTTCTTC
j_call: TRBJ2-1
v_call: TRBV27
d_call: TRBD2
clone_size: NA

cdr3_aa: CASSPGTGFNQPQHF
cdr3_nt: TGTGCCAGCAGCCCCGGGACAGGGTTCAATCAGCCCCAGCATTTT
j_call: TRBJ1-5
v_call: TRBV7-6
d_call: TRBD1
clone_size: NA

cdr3_aa: CASSRRDRGPHEQYF
cdr3_nt: TGTGCCAGTAGTCGCCGGGACAGGGGTCCCCACGAGCAGTACTTC
j_call: TRBJ2-7
v_call: TRBV19
d_call: TRBD1
clone_size: few

cdr3_aa: CASAGSLISYNEQFF
cdr3_nt: TGTGCCAGCGCCGGTTCGCTGATCTCCTACAATGAGCAGTTCTTC
j_call: TRBJ2-1
v_call: TRBV28
d_call: NA
clone_size: NA

cdr3_aa: CASSQDSGLYGYTF
cdr3_nt: TGCGCCAGCAGCCAAGATAGCGGCCTCTATGGCTACACCTTC
j_call: TRBJ1-2
v_call: TRBV4-1
d_call: NA
clone_size: NA

cdr3_aa: CAISGRWVTEQYF
cdr3_nt: TGTGCCATCAGCGGGAGATGGGTGACCGAGCAGTACTTC
j_call: TRBJ2-7
v_call: TRBV10-3
d_call: NA
clone_size: NA

cdr3_aa: CASSLTGAGRETQYF
cdr3_nt: TGCGCCAGCAGCCTGACGGGGGCTGGGAGAGAGACCCAGTACTTC
j_call: TRBJ2-5
v_call: TRBV5-1
d_call: NA
clone_size: NA

cdr3_aa: CASSQGMPGAAYEQYF
cdr3_nt: TGTGCCAGCAGCCAAGGTATGCCCGGGGCCGCCTACGAGCAGTACTTC
j_call: TRBJ2-7
v_call: TRBV3-1/TRBV3-2
d_call: NA
clone_size: once

cdr3_aa: CASSTSGTDYNEQFF
cdr3_nt: TGCGCCAGCTCAACTTCCGGGACAGACTACAATGAGCAGTTCTTC
j_call: TRBJ2-1
v_call: TRBV5-1
d_call: TRBD1
clone_size: NA

cdr3_aa: CASSLQSSGNTIYF
cdr3_nt: TGTGCCAGCAGTCTACAGAGCTCTGGAAACACCATATATTTT
j_call: TRBJ1-3
v_call: TRBV3-1/TRBV3-2
d_call: NA
clone_size: NA

cdr3_aa: CASGVGVSTDTQYF
cdr3_nt: TGTGCCAGCGGCGTGGGAGTAAGCACAGATACGCAGTATTTT
j_call: TRBJ2-3
v_call: TRBV9
d_call: NA
clone_size: NA

cdr3_aa: CASSKADSCANEKLFF
cdr3_nt: TGTGCCAGCAGCAAAGCGGACAGTTGCGCTAATGAAAAACTGTTTTTT
j_call: TRBJ1-4
v_call: TRBV21-1
d_call: NA
clone_size: NA

cdr3_aa: CASSQDMAGGTGPDTQYF
cdr3_nt: TGTGCCAGCAGCCAAGATATGGCGGGAGGGACCGGTCCAGATACGCAGTATTTT
j_call: TRBJ2-3
v_call: TRBV3-1/TRBV3-2
d_call: TRBD2
clone_size: NA

cdr3_aa: CASSLRDGYGYTF
cdr3_nt: TGTGCCAGCAGTTTAAGGGACGGCTATGGCTACACCTTC
j_call: TRBJ1-2
v_call: TRBV12-3/TRBV12-4
d_call: NA
clone_size: NA

cdr3_aa: CASSPYIEASTDTQYF
cdr3_nt: TGTGCCAGCAGCCCCTACATTGAGGCTAGCACAGATACGCAGTATTTT
j_call: TRBJ2-3
v_call: TRBV4-2
d_call: NA
clone_size: few

cdr3_aa: CASSLRPETFYNYGYTF
cdr3_nt: TGTGCCAGCAGTTTAAGGCCAGAGACATTCTATAACTATGGCTACACCTTC
j_call: TRBJ1-2
v_call: TRBV27
d_call: NA
clone_size: NA

cdr3_aa: CASSLDTDRATGELFF
cdr3_nt: TGCGCCAGCAGCTTGGATACCGACAGGGCCACCGGGGAGCTGTTTTTT
j_call: TRBJ2-2
v_call: TRBV5-1
d_call: TRBD1
clone_size: once

cdr3_aa: CARYYEQYF
cdr3_nt: TGTGCCAGGTATTACGAGCAGTACTTC
j_call: TRBJ2-7
v_call: TRBV21-1
d_call: NA
clone_size: NA

cdr3_aa: CATADGNHQPQHF
cdr3_nt: TGTGCCACTGCGGACGGAAATCATCAGCCCCAGCATTTT
j_call: TRBJ1-5
v_call: TRBV30
d_call: NA
clone_size: NA

cdr3_aa: CASSLPLGAYEQYF
cdr3_nt: TGTGCCAGCAGTCTTCCTTTGGGGGCCTACGAGCAGTACTTC
j_call: TRBJ2-7
v_call: TRBV7-2
d_call: NA
clone_size: NA

cdr3_aa: CASSNRGGPTEAFF
cdr3_nt: TGTGCCAGCAGTAACAGGGGGGGGCCCACTGAAGCTTTCTTT
j_call: TRBJ1-1
v_call: TRBV6-2/TRBV6-3
d_call: TRBD1
clone_size: NA

cdr3_aa: CASSINGGLGSDTQYF
cdr3_nt: TGTGCCAGTAGTATAAACGGGGGGTTAGGATCAGATACGCAGTATTTT
j_call: TRBJ2-3
v_call: TRBV19
d_call: TRBD2
clone_size: NA

cdr3_aa: CASSLSSGTSTDTQYF
cdr3_nt: TGTGCCAGCAGCCTTTCTAGCGGGACTAGCACAGATACGCAGTATTTT
j_call: TRBJ2-3
v_call: TRBV9
d_call: TRBD2
clone_size: NA

cdr3_aa: CASSLEGAYEQYF
cdr3_nt: TGCGCCAGCAGCTTGGAAGGGGCCTACGAGCAGTACTTC
j_call: TRBJ2-7
v_call: TRBV5-1
d_call: NA
clone_size: NA

cdr3_aa: CASSQGDIPRETQYF
cdr3_nt: TGTGCCAGCAGCCAGGGGGACATTCCTAGGGAGACCCAGTACTTC
j_call: TRBJ2-5
v_call: TRBV3-1/TRBV3-2
d_call: NA
clone_size: NA